The present T cell receptor beta chain was sequenced within a study of T cell responses to AZD1222 COVID-19 vaccine. This table comes from immunoSEQ multiplex PCR, and its TCRdb copy is limited to in-frame clones, with some not included. The top ten clones hold 4.5% to 6.5% of a sample with approximately 140,000 clones, 89% of them seen once. Regarding the study as a whole: Epitopes outside B.1.351 and B.1.1.7 mutated regions reportedly drew nearly half of spike TCRs. Spike-wide vaccine-associated CD4 TCRs dominated at 160-218 and 743-854.

This clone was seen a single time. Its target is not known. CDR1 is SGHRS, CDR2 YFSETQ, per germline. V lost 0 bases and J lost 0, with 11 bases in between. This CDR3 spans 16 amino acids. The chain recombines TRBV5-1 with TRBJ2-3; the D is unclear. This receptor was identified in an adult in good health. The sequencing used peripheral blood, collected on day 0 of AZD1222 vaccination. The CDR3 nucleotides read TGCGCCAGCAGCTTGGCGGTCAGATCTAGCACAGATACGCAGTATTTT. It specifies CASSLAVRSSTDTQYF.